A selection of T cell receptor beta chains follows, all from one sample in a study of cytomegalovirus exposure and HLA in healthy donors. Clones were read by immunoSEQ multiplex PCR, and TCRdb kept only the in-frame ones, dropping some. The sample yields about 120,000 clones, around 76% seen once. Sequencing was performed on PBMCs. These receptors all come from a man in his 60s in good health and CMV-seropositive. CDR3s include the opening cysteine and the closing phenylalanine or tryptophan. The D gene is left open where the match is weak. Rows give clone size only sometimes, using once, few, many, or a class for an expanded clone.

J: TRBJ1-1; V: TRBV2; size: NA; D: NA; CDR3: CASSESRTAFEAFF; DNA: TGTGCCAGCAGTGAATCTCGGACAGCTTTTGAAGCTTTCTTT
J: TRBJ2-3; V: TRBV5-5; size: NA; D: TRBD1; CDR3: CASSETGTGGPEGTQYF; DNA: TGTGCCAGCAGCGAAACCGGGACAGGGGGGCCCGAGGGTACGCAGTATTTT
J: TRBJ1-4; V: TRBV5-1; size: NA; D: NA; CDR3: CASSLGGEKLFF; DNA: TGCGCCAGCAGCTTGGGAGGGGAAAAACTGTTTTTT
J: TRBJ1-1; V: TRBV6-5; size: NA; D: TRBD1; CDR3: CASSRQGRNTEAFF; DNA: TGTGCCAGCAGCCGACAGGGACGGAACACTGAAGCTTTCTTT
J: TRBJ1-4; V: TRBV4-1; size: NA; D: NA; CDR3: CASSLRRTEGAEKLFF; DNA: TGCGCCAGCAGCTTGCGACGGACAGAAGGAGCAGAAAAACTGTTTTTC
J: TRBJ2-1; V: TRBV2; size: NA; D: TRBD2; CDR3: CASSPAGRSYNEQFF; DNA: TGTGCCAGCAGTCCAGCGGGACGCTCCTACAATGAGCAGTTCTTC
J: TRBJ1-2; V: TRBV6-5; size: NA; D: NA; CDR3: CASSWGGANYGYTF; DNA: TGTGCCAGCAGTTGGGGGGGAGCTAACTATGGCTACACCTTC
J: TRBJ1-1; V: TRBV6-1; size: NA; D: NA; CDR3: CASRADRNTEAFF; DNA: TGTGCCAGCAGGGCTGACAGGAACACTGAAGCTTTCTTT
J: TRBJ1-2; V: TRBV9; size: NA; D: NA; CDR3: CASSAQGLANYGYTF; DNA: TGTGCCAGCAGCGCCCAGGGACTTGCTAACTATGGCTACACCTTC
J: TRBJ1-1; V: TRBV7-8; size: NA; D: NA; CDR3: CASTRTDMNTEAFF; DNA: TGTGCCAGCACCCGGACAGATATGAACACTGAAGCTTTCTTT
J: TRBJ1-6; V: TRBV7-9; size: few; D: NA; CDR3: CASSPLGGSPLHF; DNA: TGTGCCAGCAGCCCCCTGGGGGGGTCACCCCTCCACTTT
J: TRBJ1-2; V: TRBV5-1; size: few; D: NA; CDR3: CASSSGEDYGYTF; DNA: TGCGCCAGCAGTTCAGGGGAAGACTATGGCTACACCTTC
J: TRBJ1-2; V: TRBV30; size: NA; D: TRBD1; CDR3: CACHRGLNYGYTF; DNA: TGTGCCTGCCACAGGGGCCTTAACTATGGCTACACCTTC
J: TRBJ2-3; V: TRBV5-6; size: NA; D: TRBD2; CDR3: CASSLARMKAGDHTDTQYF; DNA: TGTGCCAGCAGCTTGGCCAGGATGAAGGCGGGGGACCACACAGATACGCAGTATTTT
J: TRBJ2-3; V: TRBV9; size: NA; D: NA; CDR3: CASSVGNGRSTDTQYF; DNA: TGTGCCAGCAGCGTAGGAAACGGCAGGAGCACAGATACGCAGTATTTT
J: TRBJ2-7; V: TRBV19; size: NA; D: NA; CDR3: CASSPGLLSYEQYF; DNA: TGTGCCAGTAGTCCCGGACTTCTCTCCTACGAGCAGTACTTC
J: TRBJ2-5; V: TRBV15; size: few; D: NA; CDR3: CATSRGSEVETQYF; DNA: TGTGCCACCAGCAGAGGTTCGGAGGTAGAGACCCAGTACTTC
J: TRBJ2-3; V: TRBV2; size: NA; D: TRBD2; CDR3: CASSGAGGPKDTQYF; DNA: TGTGCCAGCAGTGGTGCGGGAGGGCCGAAAGATACGCAGTATTTT
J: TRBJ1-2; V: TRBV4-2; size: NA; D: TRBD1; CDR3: CASSLEGQNYGYTF; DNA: TGTGCCAGCAGCTTGGAGGGACAGAACTATGGCTACACCTTC